Listed below are T cell receptor beta chains from one sample, sequenced in a study of blood T cell repertoires in COVID-19. The repertoire was sequenced with immunoSEQ multiplex PCR; TCRdb's copy has only in-frame clones and lacks some. This table has about 210,000 clones, around 90% appearing once. The source material was peripheral blood. All receptors derive from a man aged 30 to 39 with acute or convalescent COVID-19. The CDR3 runs from the conserved cysteine through the conserved F or W. A D gene is named only where the DNA matches it firmly. Size values are once, few and many counts, or a class for expanded clones, and some rows have none.

D	size	length	V	J	CDR3	DNA
-	-	13	TRBV28	TRBJ1-2	CASRTGGSYGYTF	TGTGCCAGCAGAACGGGAGGGTCTTATGGCTACACCTTC
-	once	13	TRBV27	TRBJ1-1	CASSSRRGGEAFF	TGTGCCAGCAGTTCTAGAAGGGGGGGGGAAGCTTTCTTT
TRBD2	-	16	TRBV6-5	TRBJ2-1	CASSYSMGLALNEQFF	TGTGCCAGCAGTTACTCGATGGGACTAGCTCTAAATGAGCAGTTCTTC
-	-	15	TRBV6-1	TRBJ2-5	CASSEHGTPRETQYF	TGTGCCAGCAGTGAACACGGGACTCCCAGAGAGACCCAGTACTTC
TRBD1	-	16	TRBV4-1	TRBJ1-5	CASSPLGQGADQPQHF	TGCGCCAGCAGCCCATTGGGACAGGGGGCGGATCAGCCCCAGCATTTT
TRBD1	-	13	TRBV27	TRBJ1-2	CASSLSTGDGYTF	TGTGCCAGCAGTTTATCGACAGGGGACGGCTACACCTTC
TRBD2	-	16	TRBV5-6	TRBJ2-1	CASSGEIAGVYNEQFF	TGTGCCAGCAGCGGGGAGATAGCGGGAGTATACAATGAGCAGTTCTTC
-	-	18	TRBV11-2	TRBJ2-7	CASSHIRPGRRGPYEQYF	TGTGCCAGCAGTCATATAAGGCCCGGTCGGCGGGGACCCTACGAGCAGTACTTC
-	few	15	TRBV7-6	TRBJ1-6	CASSLDSSYNSPLHF	TGTGCCAGCAGCTTAGATAGCTCCTATAATTCACCCCTCCACTTT
TRBD2	-	16	TRBV5-1	TRBJ2-3	CASRTGPEAGGRFQYF	TGCGCCAGCCGAACGGGCCCCGAAGCGGGAGGCCGATTCCAGTATTTT
-	-	16	TRBV5-1	TRBJ2-3	CASSHGGGLPVEAQYF	TGCGCCAGCAGTCACGGCGGGGGCCTCCCGGTGGAGGCGCAGTATTTT